This T cell receptor beta chain is from a study of T cells in localized non-small cell lung cancer (dated by TCRdb to 2020 to 2021). Broadly, across the study: T cell repertoires of hundreds of early-stage NSCLC patients were analyzed, with tumors being compared against uninvolved tumor-adjacent lungs. The cohort comprised approximately 240 treatment-naïve NSCLC patients with resected, localized lung tumors. A mean age of 66.3 years was recorded for the NSCLC patients, of whom some 130 were male and 107 were female. Broader findings and caveats from the paper: Higher T cell density in blood was associated with longer overall survival, whereas higher clonality in adjacent lung was associated with shorter survival. Of the top 100 tumor clones, a median of about 53 were detected in paired uninvolved adjacent lung; around 27 were also among that lung's top 100. Because multi-region sequencing of the tumors was not done, intratumor heterogeneity could not be ruled out. Because of the exploratory design, TCR variables were selected using unadjusted p-values without false-discovery rate correction. Uninvolved tumor-adjacent lung showed the highest T cell clonality, higher than tumor, which suggests more focused antigenic responses in the uninvolved tumor-adjacent lung.

V was cut back by 4 bases and J by 1 base, leaving a gap of 17 bases between them. The CDR3 spans 16 residues, from the cysteine through the phenylalanine. Only the CDR3 DNA stays, 48 bases, in frame from base 1. CDR1 is given as SGHNT and CDR2 as YYREEE, both from the germline V gene (reference sequence). TCR beta CDR3 regions were sequenced from DNA using the immunoSEQ Assay. As for the original processing: T cell density was computed as TCR beta template counts normalized to usable DNA estimated by amplifying housekeeping genes. Richness was estimated with the preseqR package, extrapolating to 400,000 templates for PBMC samples and 120,000 templates for tissue samples. Clonality was defined as one minus Pielou's evenness. Differential abundance testing on productive amino-acid clonotypes, with a minimum total count of 5 and an alpha of 0.1, was used to identify tissue-enriched TCRs. The Jaccard Index and the Morisita Overlap Index were used to measure how much the repertoires overlapped between compartments. TCR beta CDR3s were clustered by GLIPH together with public tetramer-defined viral CDR3s, and at least three viral sequences plus V-gene enrichment were required for viral motifs. Drawn from immuneACCESS, this table holds only the in-frame rearrangements with V and J called that TCRdb kept. Clones are partly lost; checked studies trace under half to an unresolved V gene and leave the rest unexplained. V, J and clone size were drawn from that table, and D and trimming were deduced from the DNA. The sample yields roughly 20,000 clones; approximately 84% were counted once. About 2.2% of the sample is taken by the ten largest.

At diagnosis, peripheral blood, uninvolved tumor-adjacent lung and tumor were collected and stored as a combination of fresh-frozen and FFPE material. Blood samples were analyzed as peripheral blood mononuclear cells for TCR repertoire profiling. On this clone: Its cognate antigen has yet to be identified. Base qualities are not at hand, and no much larger clone is one base apart.

The material sequenced was peripheral blood, taken before any cancer treatment. The receptor was isolated from a man between 40 and 70 years old with stage I lung adenocarcinoma. This sequence uses TRBV5-4 and TRBJ2-5, with the D segment identity uncertain. The DNA sequence is as follows: TGTGCCAGCAGCCCCAGTCGAGCGCAAGGCCAAGAGACCCAGTACTTC. Its product reads: CASSPSRAQGQETQYF.